This is a list of T cell receptor beta chains from one sample in a study of T cell repertoires in cytomegalovirus infection. What these receptors recognize is not known. MiXCR, run by TCRdb on the reads, gives a single entry per CDR3 protein. Of 750,000 to 900,000 distinct CDR3 sequences in the sample, under 35% were seen once. The source material was cultured CD8+ T cells from PBMCs, sampled from culture after CMV antigen stimulation. These receptors were taken from a human donor in good health (CMV status not recorded). Some clones in this sample may be carry-over from other donors' samples. Both conserved end residues are part of each CDR3. The order of the fields is J gene, V gene, D gene, clone size, CDR3 protein, CDR3 DNA. A D gene is named only where the DNA matches it firmly. The size field is filled for only some rows; it gives once, few, many or a size class.

J gene: TRBJ2-3; V gene: TRBV12-3/TRBV12-4; D gene: TRBD2; clone size: NA; CDR3 protein: CASSQGLAGTTLGDTQYF; CDR3 DNA: TGTGCCAGCAGTCAAGGACTAGCGGGGACCACACTTGGAGATACGCAGTATTTT
J gene: TRBJ1-1; V gene: TRBV11-2; D gene: NA; clone size: NA; CDR3 protein: CASSSGGGRTEAFF; CDR3 DNA: TGTGCCAGCAGCTCGGGGGGGGGGAGGACTGAAGCTTTCTTT
J gene: TRBJ2-2; V gene: TRBV7-2; D gene: NA; clone size: many; CDR3 protein: CASSQRWSGELFF; CDR3 DNA: TGTGCCAGCAGCCAGAGATGGTCCGGGGAGCTGTTTTTT
J gene: TRBJ2-7; V gene: TRBV6-1; D gene: NA; clone size: few; CDR3 protein: CASRTTGTYEQYF; CDR3 DNA: TGTGCCAGCAGAACGACAGGCACCTACGAGCAGTACTTC
J gene: TRBJ2-1; V gene: TRBV4-1; D gene: TRBD2; clone size: few; CDR3 protein: CASSQDLLSWRGGDNEQFF; CDR3 DNA: TGCGCCAGCAGCCAAGATTTACTCTCCTGGCGGGGGGGCGACAATGAGCAGTTCTTC
J gene: TRBJ1-4; V gene: TRBV12-3/TRBV12-4; D gene: TRBD1; clone size: NA; CDR3 protein: CASRGPDGEGAIEKLFF; CDR3 DNA: TGTGCCAGCAGAGGGCCCGACGGAGAGGGGGCGATTGAAAAACTGTTTTTT
J gene: TRBJ2-5; V gene: TRBV2; D gene: NA; clone size: NA; CDR3 protein: CASGDSSETQYF; CDR3 DNA: TGTGCCAGCGGGGATTCTTCGGAGACCCAGTACTTC
J gene: TRBJ2-2; V gene: TRBV19; D gene: NA; clone size: NA; CDR3 protein: CASSGHNTGELFF; CDR3 DNA: TGTGCCAGTAGTGGGCATAACACCGGGGAGCTGTTTTTT
J gene: TRBJ1-1; V gene: TRBV4-1; D gene: NA; clone size: NA; CDR3 protein: CASSQVTGQGTEAFF; CDR3 DNA: TGCGCCAGCAGCCAAGTTACAGGGCAGGGAACTGAAGCTTTCTTT
J gene: TRBJ1-6; V gene: TRBV6-1; D gene: NA; clone size: few; CDR3 protein: CASSLLPGLDNSPLHF; CDR3 DNA: TGTGCCAGCAGCCTACTGCCGGGACTGGATAATTCACCCCTCCACTTT
J gene: TRBJ2-3; V gene: TRBV6-2/TRBV6-3; D gene: TRBD1; clone size: many; CDR3 protein: CASSSTRQGATDTQYF; CDR3 DNA: TGTGCCAGCAGTTCGACTCGACAGGGGGCAACAGATACGCAGTATTTT
J gene: TRBJ1-4; V gene: TRBV7-9; D gene: NA; clone size: few; CDR3 protein: CASSLEGAGYEKLFF; CDR3 DNA: TGTGCCAGCAGCTTAGAGGGAGCCGGTTATGAAAAACTGTTTTTT
J gene: TRBJ2-5; V gene: TRBV5-6; D gene: NA; clone size: few; CDR3 protein: CASSLGGGWETQYF; CDR3 DNA: TGTGCCAGCAGCTTGGGGGGAGGTTGGGAGACCCAGTACTTC
J gene: TRBJ2-1; V gene: TRBV24-1; D gene: NA; clone size: NA; CDR3 protein: CATGHTSRVEDNEQFF; CDR3 DNA: TGTGCCACCGGACACACGTCAAGGGTCGAGGACAATGAGCAGTTCTTC
J gene: TRBJ1-2; V gene: TRBV7-9; D gene: TRBD1; clone size: NA; CDR3 protein: CASSLVENRGGYTF; CDR3 DNA: TGTGCCAGCAGCTTAGTGGAAAACAGGGGTGGCTACACCTTC
J gene: TRBJ1-2; V gene: TRBV5-4; D gene: TRBD1; clone size: few; CDR3 protein: CASSLERQGGPGYTF; CDR3 DNA: TGTGCCAGCAGCTTGGAGAGACAGGGCGGCCCTGGCTACACCTTC
J gene: TRBJ2-1; V gene: TRBV7-9; D gene: NA; clone size: many; CDR3 protein: CASSLGSNNEQFF; CDR3 DNA: TGTGCCAGCAGCTTAGGCAGCAACAATGAGCAGTTCTTC
J gene: TRBJ1-1; V gene: TRBV4-2; D gene: TRBD1; clone size: few; CDR3 protein: CASSHSLDRLSEAFF; CDR3 DNA: TGTGCCAGCAGCCATTCATTGGACAGGCTATCTGAAGCTTTCTTT
J gene: TRBJ1-5; V gene: TRBV6-2/TRBV6-3; D gene: TRBD1; clone size: few; CDR3 protein: CASSWRDSYSNQPQHF; CDR3 DNA: TGTGCCAGCAGTTGGAGGGACAGCTATAGCAATCAGCCCCAGCATTTT
J gene: TRBJ1-1; V gene: TRBV7-8; D gene: NA; clone size: many; CDR3 protein: CASSLKSSAAHTEAFF; CDR3 DNA: TGTGCCAGCAGCTTAAAAAGTTCTGCAGCCCACACTGAAGCTTTCTTT
J gene: TRBJ1-5; V gene: TRBV6-5; D gene: TRBD1; clone size: few; CDR3 protein: CASSYSRTGDSNQPQHF; CDR3 DNA: TGTGCCAGCAGTTACTCCCGGACAGGGGATAGCAATCAGCCCCAGCATTTT
J gene: TRBJ1-4; V gene: TRBV12-3/TRBV12-4; D gene: NA; clone size: many; CDR3 protein: CASSFWAGNEKLFF; CDR3 DNA: TGTGCCAGCAGTTTCTGGGCTGGGAATGAAAAACTGTTTTTT
J gene: TRBJ1-5; V gene: TRBV28; D gene: NA; clone size: few; CDR3 protein: CASSFTGLDQPQHF; CDR3 DNA: TGTGCCAGCAGTTTTACAGGGTTGGATCAGCCCCAGCATTTT
J gene: TRBJ2-7; V gene: TRBV27; D gene: TRBD1; clone size: many; CDR3 protein: CASSRGQSYEQYF; CDR3 DNA: TGTGCCAGCAGTAGGGGACAGAGCTACGAGCAGTACTTC
J gene: TRBJ2-5; V gene: TRBV6-2/TRBV6-3; D gene: NA; clone size: NA; CDR3 protein: CASSFLLGPHLQETQYF; CDR3 DNA: TGTGCCAGCAGCTTCCTTTTGGGGCCACACCTTCAAGAGACCCAGTACTTC
J gene: TRBJ2-1; V gene: TRBV12-3/TRBV12-4; D gene: NA; clone size: few; CDR3 protein: CASSPSRSGEQFF; CDR3 DNA: TGTGCCAGCAGTCCAAGCCGATCCGGTGAGCAGTTCTTC
J gene: TRBJ2-7; V gene: TRBV12-3/TRBV12-4; D gene: NA; clone size: many; CDR3 protein: CASTVGTEGYEQYF; CDR3 DNA: TGTGCCAGCACCGTCGGGACCGAGGGCTACGAGCAGTACTTC
J gene: TRBJ2-1; V gene: TRBV5-1; D gene: NA; clone size: NA; CDR3 protein: CASSLRDSYYNEQFF; CDR3 DNA: TGCGCCAGCAGCTTGAGGGACTCCTACTACAATGAGCAGTTCTTC
J gene: TRBJ2-5; V gene: TRBV7-2; D gene: NA; clone size: many; CDR3 protein: CASSAPPQETQYF; CDR3 DNA: TGTGCCAGCAGCGCCCCCCCTCAAGAGACCCAGTACTTC
J gene: TRBJ2-3; V gene: TRBV9; D gene: NA; clone size: NA; CDR3 protein: CASSVQGTTDTQYF; CDR3 DNA: TGTGCCAGCAGCGTACAAGGGACCACAGATACGCAGTATTTT
J gene: TRBJ2-5; V gene: TRBV20-1; D gene: TRBD2; clone size: NA; CDR3 protein: CSASPLAGGPGETQYF; CDR3 DNA: TGCAGTGCTTCACCACTAGCGGGGGGGCCTGGAGAGACCCAGTACTTC
J gene: TRBJ1-2; V gene: TRBV6-2/TRBV6-3; D gene: TRBD1; clone size: NA; CDR3 protein: CASSYLRQGDGYTF; CDR3 DNA: TGTGCCAGCAGTTACCTGCGACAGGGTGATGGCTACACCTTC
J gene: TRBJ2-7; V gene: TRBV7-6; D gene: NA; clone size: few; CDR3 protein: CASSSREGHPYEQYF; CDR3 DNA: TGTGCCAGCAGCTCCCGAGAGGGCCATCCATACGAGCAGTACTTC
J gene: TRBJ2-5; V gene: TRBV7-8; D gene: NA; clone size: few; CDR3 protein: CASSLTLNGVAEETQYF; CDR3 DNA: TGTGCCAGCAGCTTGACTTTAAATGGGGTGGCGGAAGAGACCCAGTACTTC
J gene: TRBJ1-1; V gene: TRBV9; D gene: NA; clone size: few; CDR3 protein: CASSADGEAFF; CDR3 DNA: TGTGCCAGCAGCGCCGACGGTGAAGCTTTCTTT
J gene: TRBJ1-5; V gene: TRBV12-3/TRBV12-4; D gene: NA; clone size: NA; CDR3 protein: CASSFSQVTLQPQHF; CDR3 DNA: TGTGCCAGCAGTTTCTCCCAGGTAACTCTTCAGCCCCAGCATTTT
J gene: TRBJ2-2; V gene: TRBV7-2; D gene: NA; clone size: few; CDR3 protein: CATLREEGGNTGELFF; CDR3 DNA: TGTGCCACCTTACGCGAGGAGGGCGGGAACACCGGGGAGCTGTTTTTT
J gene: TRBJ1-1; V gene: TRBV4-3; D gene: TRBD1; clone size: few; CDR3 protein: CASSQVDRGRAEAFF; CDR3 DNA: TGCGCCAGCAGCCAAGTTGACAGGGGAAGAGCTGAAGCTTTCTTT
J gene: TRBJ2-5; V gene: TRBV19; D gene: TRBD1; clone size: many; CDR3 protein: CASSIRDRRWIQETQYF; CDR3 DNA: TGTGCCAGTAGTATACGGGACAGGAGATGGATCCAAGAGACCCAGTACTTC
J gene: TRBJ1-5; V gene: TRBV7-8; D gene: NA; clone size: few; CDR3 protein: CASSFIQGRGNQPQHF; CDR3 DNA: TGTGCCAGCAGCTTTATACAGGGAAGGGGCAATCAGCCCCAGCATTTT
J gene: TRBJ1-5; V gene: TRBV7-8; D gene: NA; clone size: few; CDR3 protein: CASSFLTGSDQPQHF; CDR3 DNA: TGTGCCAGCAGCTTCCTTACAGGGTCCGATCAGCCCCAGCATTTT